This T cell receptor beta chain was documented in a study of blood T cell repertoires in COVID-19. As for the study in general: From T cells, B-cell-depleted T cells, or PBMCs came the material, which was cDNA or gDNA.

The V gene's germline CDR1 is LNHDA and CDR2 SQIVND (reference sequence). Between the trimmed V and J ends, which lost 5 bases and 4 bases, there was a span of 12 bases. This CDR3 has 13 amino acids. Cohort assignment relied on participant-reported clinical history. Recovery among Cohort 3 donors was established by two negative PCRs, clearance, or symptom resolution. Sequenced by immunoSEQ multiplex PCR; TCRdb stores in-frame clones only, minus some. The data hold roughly 280,000 clones, with roughly nine tenths observed a single time. Sequencing input: PBMCs or T cells enriched from blood (not recorded which). The receptor's source is a woman younger than 35 who had recovered from COVID-19. The genes are TRBV19 and TRBJ2-7; D possibly corresponds to TRBD2 (5 bases). The CDR3 DNA follows: TGTGCCAGTAGTCCGGAGGCAATATACGAGCAGTACTTC. It yields the protein CASSPEAIYEQYF.